This T cell receptor (beta chain) came from a study of spatial heterogeneity in lung cancer. Study-level background: Mean representation of each unique TCR and UMI combination in the raw reads exceeded nine occurrences.

Each CDR3 protein gets one entry after TCRdb re-called the 5' RACE reads with MiXCR. The sample lists 2,500 to 3,000 distinct CDR3 sequences; about a sixth were seen once. The CDR3 covers 18 residues. Trimming at V came to 0 bases and at J to 3 bases, leaving 9 bases not matched to a gene. From germline, CDR1 is SGDLS and CDR2 YYNGEE. Regarding time point: sample taken at primary tumor resection. The clonotype was recovered from a female donor with early-stage non-small cell lung cancer. The sample here was normal lung tissue next to the tumor, taken at surgery. The gene calls are TRBV9 and TRBJ2-2; 9 bases fit TRBD2. CDR3 region: CASSVDAGGPVDTGELFF. For the CDR3, the DNA is TGTGCCAGCAGCGTAGACGCGGGAGGGCCAGTCGACACCGGGGAGCTGTTTTTT.